This TCR beta chain comes out of a study of T cell repertoires in cytomegalovirus infection. Overall study context: Matching HLA type and CMV infection were both indicated by public TCR beta signatures.

There are a few counts of this clonotype. Antigen specificity is unknown. TCRdb reprocessed the reads with MiXCR, giving one entry per CDR3 protein. The table lists 150,000 to 200,000 distinct CDR3 sequences, about a tenth of them singletons. Unmatched junction bases numbered 6, after V lost 5 bases and J lost 7 bases. From germline, CDR1 is MNHEY and CDR2 SVGAGI. The CDR3 has 15 amino acids. Findings and caveats of the study: Within the response measured ex vivo, HLA-C-restricted CMV-specific TCR beta clonotypes were dominant. Of the TCR beta families, the public ones yielded a cumulative frequency that identified carriers of CMV plus the relevant HLA.

The sample consisted of PBMCs. The chain carries TRBV6-5 and TRBJ1-6, with 9 bases fitting TRBD1. This clonotype originated in a human donor in good health (CMV status not recorded). Some clones in this sample may be carry-over from other donors' samples. The CDR3: CASSPIGQGNSPLHF. Here the CDR3 DNA reads TGTGCCAGCAGTCCCATAGGACAGGGGAATTCACCCCTCCACTTT.